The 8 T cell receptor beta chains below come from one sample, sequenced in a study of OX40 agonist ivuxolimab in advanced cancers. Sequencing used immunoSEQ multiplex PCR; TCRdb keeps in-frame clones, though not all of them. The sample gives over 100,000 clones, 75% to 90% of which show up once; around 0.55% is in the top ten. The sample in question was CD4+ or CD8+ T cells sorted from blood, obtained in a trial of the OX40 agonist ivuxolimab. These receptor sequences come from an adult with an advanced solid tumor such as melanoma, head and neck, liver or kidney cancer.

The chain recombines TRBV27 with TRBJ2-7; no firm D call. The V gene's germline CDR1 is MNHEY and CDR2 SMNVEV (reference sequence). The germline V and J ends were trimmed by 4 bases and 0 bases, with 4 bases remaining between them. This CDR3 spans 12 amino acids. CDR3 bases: TGTGCCAGCAGTTCCCTCTCCTACGAGCAGTACTTC. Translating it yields CASSSLSYEQYF.

The DNA for the CDR3 is TGTGCCAGCAGCCTAAGGGGGCAGGATAATTCACCCCTCCACTTT. This sequence encodes CASSLRGQDNSPLHF. V and J are TRBV7-2 and TRBJ1-6; TRBD1 agrees at 7 bases. This CDR3 contains 15 residues. With V trimmed by 5 bases and J by 5 bases, 6 bases remained unmatched. Germline lookup yields CDR1 SGHTA and CDR2 FQGNSA.

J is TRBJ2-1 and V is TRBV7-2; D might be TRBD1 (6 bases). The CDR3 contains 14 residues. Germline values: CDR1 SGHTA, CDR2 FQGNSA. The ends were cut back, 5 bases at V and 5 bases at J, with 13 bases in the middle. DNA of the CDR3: TGTGCCAGCAGCGTGGGGGCGGAGAACAATGAGCAGTTCTTC. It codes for CASSVGAENNEQFF.

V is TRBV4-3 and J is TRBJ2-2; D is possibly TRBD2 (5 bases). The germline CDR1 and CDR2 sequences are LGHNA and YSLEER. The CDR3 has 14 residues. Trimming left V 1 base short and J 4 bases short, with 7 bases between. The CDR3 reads CASSQGEGTGELFF. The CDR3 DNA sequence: TGCGCCAGCAGCCAAGGAGAGGGCACCGGGGAGCTGTTTTTT.

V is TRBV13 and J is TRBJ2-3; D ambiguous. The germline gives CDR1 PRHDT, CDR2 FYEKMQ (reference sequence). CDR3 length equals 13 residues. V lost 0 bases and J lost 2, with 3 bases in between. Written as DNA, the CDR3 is TGTGCCAGCAGCTTAGGGTACACAGATACGCAGTATTTT. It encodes CASSLGYTDTQYF.

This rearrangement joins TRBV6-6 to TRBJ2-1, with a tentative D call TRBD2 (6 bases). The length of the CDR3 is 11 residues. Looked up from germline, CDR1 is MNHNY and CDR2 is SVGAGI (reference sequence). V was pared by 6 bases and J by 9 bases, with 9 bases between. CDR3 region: CASSAAGEQFF. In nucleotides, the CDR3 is TGTGCCAGCAGCGCAGCGGGTGAGCAGTTCTTC.

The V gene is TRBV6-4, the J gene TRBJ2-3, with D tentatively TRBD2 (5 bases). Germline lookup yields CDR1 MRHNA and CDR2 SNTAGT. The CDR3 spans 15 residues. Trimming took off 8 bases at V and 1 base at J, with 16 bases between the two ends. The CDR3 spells CASRASPGGTDTQYF. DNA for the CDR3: TGTGCCAGCCGAGCTAGCCCCGGTGGCACAGATACGCAGTATTTT.

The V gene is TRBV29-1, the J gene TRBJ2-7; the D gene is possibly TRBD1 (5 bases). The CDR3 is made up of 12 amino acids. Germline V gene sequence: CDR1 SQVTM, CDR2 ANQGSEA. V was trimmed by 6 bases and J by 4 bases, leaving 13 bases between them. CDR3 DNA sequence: TGCAGCGTCGGTAGGACACCATACGAGCAGTACTTC. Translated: CSVGRTPYEQYF.